This T cell receptor (beta chain) stems from a study of blood T cells in healthy people across ages. A sample-barcoded 5' primer and a J-beta primer mix were used in a second PCR of roughly 6 to 11 cycles. Through a template-switch adaptor with 12 random nucleotides, each cDNA molecule received a tag. MiXCR, applied by TCRdb to the 5' RACE reads, yields one record per CDR3 protein. The sample has hundreds of thousands of distinct CDR3 sequences; roughly 44% are singletons. CDR1 is LGHDT, CDR2 YNNKEL, per germline (reference sequence). CDR3 length: 14 amino acids. This clonotype was seen only once. What was sequenced was blood. The TCR sequence derives from a man in his sixties in good health. V usage is TRBV3-1 and J usage is TRBJ2-4; tentative D call: TRBD1 (6 bases). The end of the DNA is better explained by TRBJ2-5, so the J call may be wrong. The DNA of the CDR3 is TGTGCCAGCAGCCGCAGGACAGTGGGAGAGACCCAGTACTTC. This translates into CASSRRTVGETQYF.